This T cell receptor (beta chain) was captured in a study of T cells after yellow fever vaccination. On the study more broadly: Researchers used SMART-Seq v4 Ultra Low Input to prepare fractions that had low cell numbers.

TCRdb processed the 5' RACE reads anew with MiXCR; each CDR3 protein has one entry. The sample lists approximately 600,000 distinct CDR3 sequences; over 9% were seen once. Study-wide findings and caveats: Subsequent booster samples again held most clones from primary vaccination (96% CD4, about 86% CD8).

This clonotype has at least ten counts. The antigen remains undetermined. The starting material was PBMCs, obtained on the day of the yellow fever booster vaccination. This sequence was found in a man in his thirties or forties who received the YFV17D yellow fever vaccine.

As DNA, the CDR3 is TGTGCCAGCAGCCGCACGGGGGGCTACACAGATACGCAGTATTTT. Protein: CASSRTGGYTDTQYF. The chain links TRBV11-3 to TRBJ2-3; a possible D gene is TRBD2 (7 bases). This CDR3 spans 15 amino acids. The V end lost 5 bases, the J end lost 2 bases, and 14 bases lay between the germline ends. CDR1 and CDR2 from the germline V gene are SGHNT and YENEEA.